A single sample is the source of the 10 T cell receptor beta chains below, sequenced in a study of T cell repertoires in cytomegalovirus infection. MiXCR, run by TCRdb on the reads, gives a single entry per CDR3 protein. The table records 110,000 to 150,000 distinct CDR3 sequences, around 32% of them present only once. The antigens for these receptors are not known. The sample was CD8+ T cells from cultured PBMCs, taken from culture after CMV antigen stimulation. These receptors were collected from a human donor in good health (CMV status not recorded). Some clones in this sample may be carry-over from other donors' samples.

The chain has TRBV6-5 and TRBJ1-2; a weak D match, TRBD1 (6 bases). The CDR3 consists of 14 residues. Trimming pared 8 bases from V and 4 bases from J, leaving 17 bases between. Germline-derived CDR1 and CDR2 are MNHEY and SVGAGI. CDR3 nucleotides: TGTGCCAGCCGATTTGCCGGGACACTCTATGGCTACACCTTC. Amino acids: CASRFAGTLYGYTF.

The rearrangement links TRBV28 to TRBJ1-2; the match to TRBD1 covers 9 bases. J lost 2 bases, V lost 5 bases, and 6 bases had no gene match. The CDR3 totals 15 residues. CDR1 MDHEN and CDR2 SYDVKM come from the germline V gene. The CDR3 sequence: CASSPPGQGNYGYTF. The CDR3 DNA follows: TGTGCCAGCAGTCCTCCGGGACAGGGAAACTATGGCTACACCTTC.

The J gene is TRBJ2-2, the V gene TRBV10-3; D may match TRBD1 or TRBD2 (6 bases each). Germline CDR1 reads ENHRY; CDR2 reads SYGVKD. The CDR3 spans 14 residues. V was shortened by 6 bases and J by 1 base, with 9 bases between the two germline ends. DNA of the CDR3: TGTGCCATCAGAGAGGGGGGGAACACCGGGGAGCTGTTTTTT. Translated, it gives CAIREGGNTGELFF.

V usage is TRBV7-9 and J usage is TRBJ2-3; a weak D match, TRBD2 (6 bases). In germline, CDR1 is SEHNR, CDR2 FQNEAQ (reference sequence). There are 15 residues in the CDR3. Trimming took off 5 bases at V and 4 bases at J, with 16 bases between the two ends. The CDR3 loop reads CASSPSGSSADTQYF. The CDR3 region has the DNA TGTGCCAGCAGCCCGAGCGGATCTAGCGCAGATACGCAGTATTTT.

The chain uses TRBV7-9 and TRBJ2-5; tentatively, D is TRBD1 or TRBD2 (7 bases each). CDR3 length equals 16 residues. CDR1 is SEHNR and CDR2 is FQNEAQ in the germline V gene (reference sequence). The ends were cut back, 5 bases at V and 4 bases at J, with 20 bases in the middle. The chain's CDR3 is CASSHLRGRGGETQYF. CDR3 DNA: TGTGCCAGCAGCCATCTGAGGGGCAGGGGGGGAGAGACCCAGTACTTC.

V gene TRBV27 combines with J gene TRBJ2-3; D may be TRBD1 (6 bases). The CDR3 sequence is 14 residues long. V dropped 8 bases and J dropped 2 bases, with 14 bases sitting between them. In germline, CDR1 is MNHEY, CDR2 SMNVEV (reference sequence). The CDR3 nucleotides are TGTGCCAGCGCTAGGGGGTCGTACACAGATACGCAGTATTTT. Amino acids: CASARGSYTDTQYF.

The table lists this clonotype with a few counts. The chain uses TRBV11-2 and TRBJ2-7; D unclear. The V gene lost 8 bases and the J gene lost 5 bases, with 1 base spanning the gap. The CDR3 contains 8 residues. CDR1 is SGHAT and CDR2 is FQNNGV in the germline V gene. CDR3 sequence: CASDEQYF. For the CDR3, the DNA is TGTGCCAGCGACGAGCAGTACTTC.

In this sample, this clonotype turned up a few times. The chain uses TRBV2 and TRBJ1-4; the D is unclear. Per germline, CDR1 SNHLY and CDR2 FYNNEI. V was pared by 3 bases and J by 2 bases, with 7 bases between. The length of the CDR3 is 14 residues. CDR3 in amino acids: CASSERLTNEKLFF. The DNA of the CDR3 is TGTGCCAGCAGTGAGAGACTGACTAATGAAAAACTGTTTTTT.

This clonotype appeared a few times. This chain links TRBV7-8 with TRBJ1-5, with D unclear. Germline assignment: CDR1 SGHVS and CDR2 FQNEAQ. The CDR3 has 15 residues. V lost 2 bases, J lost 1 base, and 9 bases lay in between. CDR3 sequence: CASSLFFGSNQPQHF. DNA for the CDR3: TGTGCCAGCAGCTTATTCTTTGGGAGCAATCAGCCCCAGCATTTT.

The CDR3 nucleotides are TGTGCCAGCAGCTTAGACGGACCCAGGGGTTCCTACAATGAGCAGTTCTTC. Its protein is CASSLDGPRGSYNEQFF. This sequence joins TRBV7-9 and TRBJ2-1, with D perhaps matching TRBD1 (6 bases). From germline, CDR1 is SEHNR and CDR2 FQNEAQ (reference sequence). V gave up 1 base and J gave up 1 base, with 14 bases separating them. The CDR3 consists of 17 residues. Looking up the rest from reference TRBV7-9 and TRBJ2-1 gives the full variable domain: DTGVSQNPRHKITKRGQNVTFRCDPISEHNRLYWYRQTLGQGPEFLTYFQNEAQLEKSRLLSDRFSAERPKGSFSTLEIQRTEQGDSAMYLCASSLDGPRGSYNEQFFGPGTRLTVL.